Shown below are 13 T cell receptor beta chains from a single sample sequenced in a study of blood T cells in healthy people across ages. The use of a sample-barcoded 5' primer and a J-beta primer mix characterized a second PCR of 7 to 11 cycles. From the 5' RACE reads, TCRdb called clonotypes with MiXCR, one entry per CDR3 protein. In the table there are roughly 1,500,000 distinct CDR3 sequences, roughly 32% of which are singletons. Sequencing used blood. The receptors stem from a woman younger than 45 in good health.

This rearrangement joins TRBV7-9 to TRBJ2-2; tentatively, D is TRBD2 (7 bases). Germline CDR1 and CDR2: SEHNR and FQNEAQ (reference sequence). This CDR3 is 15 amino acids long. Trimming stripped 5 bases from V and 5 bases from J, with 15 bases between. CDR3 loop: CASSVKGGETGELFF. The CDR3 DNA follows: TGTGCCAGCAGCGTCAAGGGGGGGGAAACCGGGGAGCTGTTTTTT. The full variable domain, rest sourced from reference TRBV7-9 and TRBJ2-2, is DTGVSQNPRHKITKRGQNVTFRCDPISEHNRLYWYRQTLGQGPEFLTYFQNEAQLEKSRLLSDRFSAERPKGSFSTLEIQRTEQGDSAMYLCASSVKGGETGELFFGEGSRLTVL.

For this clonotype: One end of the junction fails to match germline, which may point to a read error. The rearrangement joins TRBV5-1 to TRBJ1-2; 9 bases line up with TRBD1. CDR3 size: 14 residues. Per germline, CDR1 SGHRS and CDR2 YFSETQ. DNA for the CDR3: TGCGCCGGCAGCTTAGGGGACAGGGAATACGGCTACACCTTC. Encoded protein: CAGSLGDREYGYTF.

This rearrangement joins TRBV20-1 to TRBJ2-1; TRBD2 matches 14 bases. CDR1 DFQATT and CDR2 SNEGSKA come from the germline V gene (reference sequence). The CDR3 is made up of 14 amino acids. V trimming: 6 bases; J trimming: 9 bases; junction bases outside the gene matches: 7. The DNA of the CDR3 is TGCAGTGCCGAGGGACTAGCGGGAGTACGTGAGCAGTTCTTC. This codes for CSAEGLAGVREQFF.

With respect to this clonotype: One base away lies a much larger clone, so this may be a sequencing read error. This CDR3 reads CSARDPRRYYEQYF. The CDR3 region has the DNA TGCAGTGCTAGAGATCCGCGGAGATACTACGAGCAGTACTTC. The chain is built from TRBV20-1 and TRBJ2-7; D is undetermined. Germline V gene data show CDR1 as DFQATT and CDR2 as SNEGSKA (reference sequence). Deletions cut 0 bases from V and 3 bases from J, with 12 bases between. The CDR3 loop spans 14 amino acids.

CDR3 DNA sequence: TGTGCCAGCAGTACTGCGCACAGGGGCTATGATGAAAAACTGTTTTTT. Residues: CASSTAHRGYDEKLFF. V is TRBV27 and J is TRBJ1-4; 7 bases align to TRBD1. The germline gives CDR1 MNHEY, CDR2 SMNVEV (reference sequence). Trimming at V came to 5 bases and at J to 6 bases, leaving 12 bases not matched to a gene. There are 16 residues in the CDR3. Looking up the rest from reference TRBV27 and TRBJ1-4 gives the full variable domain: EAQVTQNPRYLITVTGKKLTVTCSQNMNHEYMSWYRQDPGLGLRQIYYSMNVEVTDKGDVPEGYKVSRKEKRNFPLILESPSPNQTSLYFCASSTAHRGYDEKLFFGSGTQLSVL.

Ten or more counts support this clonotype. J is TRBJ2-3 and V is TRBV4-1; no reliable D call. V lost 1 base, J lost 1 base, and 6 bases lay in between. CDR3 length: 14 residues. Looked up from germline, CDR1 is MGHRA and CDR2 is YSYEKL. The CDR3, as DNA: TGCGCCAGCAGCCAAGCATTCCGCACAGATACGCAGTATTTT. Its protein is CASSQAFRTDTQYF.

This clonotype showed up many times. CDR3 protein: CASSQGAGATLPETQYF. In nucleotides, the CDR3 is TGCGCCAGCAGCCAAGGTGCAGGGGCCACCCTTCCAGAGACCCAGTACTTC. The chain is built from TRBV4-1 and TRBJ2-5, with D possibly TRBD1 on 6 matching bases. In germline, CDR1 is MGHRA, CDR2 YSYEKL. This CDR3 spans 17 amino acids. Trimming pared 1 base from V and 4 bases from J, leaving 19 bases between.

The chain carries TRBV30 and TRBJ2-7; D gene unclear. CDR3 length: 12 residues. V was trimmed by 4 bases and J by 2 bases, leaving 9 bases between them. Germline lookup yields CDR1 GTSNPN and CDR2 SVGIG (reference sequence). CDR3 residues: CAWIPGPYEQYF. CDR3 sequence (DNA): TGTGCCTGGATTCCGGGCCCCTACGAGCAGTACTTC.

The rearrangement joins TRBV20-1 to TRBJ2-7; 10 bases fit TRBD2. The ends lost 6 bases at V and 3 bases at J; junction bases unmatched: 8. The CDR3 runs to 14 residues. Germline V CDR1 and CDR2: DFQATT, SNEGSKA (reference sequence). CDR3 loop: CSARLAGVLYEQYF. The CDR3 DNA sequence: TGCAGTGCCAGGCTAGCGGGGGTCCTCTACGAGCAGTACTTC.

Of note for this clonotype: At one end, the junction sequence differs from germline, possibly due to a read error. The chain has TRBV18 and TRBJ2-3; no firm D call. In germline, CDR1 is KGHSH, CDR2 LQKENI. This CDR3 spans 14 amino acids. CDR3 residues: CASPPQTRTDTQYF. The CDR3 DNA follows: TGTGCCAGCCCACCACAGACCCGCACAGATACGCAGTATTTT.

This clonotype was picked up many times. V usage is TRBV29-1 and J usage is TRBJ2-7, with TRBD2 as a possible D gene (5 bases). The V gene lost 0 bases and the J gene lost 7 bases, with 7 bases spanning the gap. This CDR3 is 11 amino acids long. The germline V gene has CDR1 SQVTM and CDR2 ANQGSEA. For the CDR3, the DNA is TGCAGCGTTGAAGATCCGGGGGAGCAGTACTTC. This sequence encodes CSVEDPGEQYF.

CDR3 in DNA: TGTGCCAGCAGCGTGGCGTCGGGAGGTCGACAAGAGACCCAGTACTTC. Translation gives CASSVASGGRQETQYF. This chain uses TRBV9 with TRBJ2-5; 7 nucleotides align to TRBD2. Germline V gene lookup returns CDR1 SGDLS and CDR2 YYNGEE. J was trimmed by 2 bases and V by 2 bases; bases with no gene match: 9. CDR3 length: 16 residues.

CDR3 nucleotide sequence: TGTGCCAGCAGTGGCACAGGGGGCTTGACTCATACCTACGAGCAGTACTTC. It is translated as CASSGTGGLTHTYEQYF. The chain joins TRBV28 to TRBJ2-7; 9 bases match TRBD1. The J segment lost 2 bases and the V segment lost 5 bases, leaving 13 bases of the junction unmatched. Per the germline V gene, CDR1 is MDHEN and CDR2 is SYDVKM. This CDR3 spans 17 amino acids.